The T cell receptor beta chain under discussion was sequenced for a study of cytomegalovirus exposure and HLA in healthy donors. Trimming stripped 0 bases from V and 7 bases from J, with 10 bases between. CDR1 is MNHEY, CDR2 SVGAGI, per germline. The CDR3 consists of 13 residues. The PCR used 60 Vbeta and 13 Jbeta primers. Generated by immunoSEQ multiplex PCR, the TCRdb table keeps only in-frame clones and is missing some. The table lists around 180,000 clones, roughly 80% of them singletons. This chain connects TRBV6-5 to TRBJ2-7, with no clear D. The origin of this receptor is a woman aged 50 to 65 in good health and CMV-seropositive. Sequenced input: PBMCs. The CDR3 sequence: CASSYSPPREQYF. The CDR3 bases are TGTGCCAGCAGTTACTCCCCTCCCAGGGAGCAGTACTTC.